This is a list of T cell receptor beta chains from one sample in a study of T cells in Graves' hyperthyroidism and ophthalmopathy. TCRdb used MiXCR to reprocess the multiplex PCR reads, holding one entry per CDR3 protein. This sample carries about 660,000 distinct CDR3 sequences, just under 45% of them seen once, and the ten largest clones take approximately 7.2%. Sequencing used peripheral blood or thyroid tissue (not recorded which). These receptors were collected from an adult man with Graves' disease, either hyperthyroidism or ophthalmopathy (not recorded which). The CDR3 runs from the conserved cysteine through the conserved F or W. A D gene is named only where the DNA matches it firmly. Some rows mark clone size as missing; the rest say once, few, many or name a class of expanded clone.

>few|TRBV20-1|TRBD1|TRBJ2-5
TGCAGTGCTAGAGACCCACAGGGGTGGGAGACCCAGTACTTC
CSARDPQGWETQYF
>NA|TRBV2|NA|TRBJ1-2
TGTGCCAGCACCGTCCTTGGGGTGTCCACCTTC
CASTVLGVSTF
>NA|TRBV15|TRBD1|TRBJ1-6
TGTGCCACCAGCACCGACAGGGAGGGTTCACCCCTCCACTTT
CATSTDREGSPLHF
>NA|TRBV29-1|TRBD1|TRBJ1-2
TGCAGCGTGAACCGGGACAGGGGTGGCTATGGCTACACCTTC
CSVNRDRGGYGYTF
>many|TRBV7-2|NA|TRBJ1-5
TGTGCCAGCAGCTCGACAGGTGCCACTCCAAATCAGCCCCAGCATTTT
CASSSTGATPNQPQHF
>many|TRBV14|NA|TRBJ1-2
TGTGCCAGCAGCCAAGATTGGGTATTTGGTGGCTACACCTTC
CASSQDWVFGGYTF
>NA|TRBV10-3|NA|TRBJ2-7
TGTGCCATCAGCGTTGAGTTTACGCGCGGCTACGAGCAGTACTTC
CAISVEFTRGYEQYF
>NA|TRBV6-5|TRBD1|TRBJ1-2
TGTGCCAGCACCCCTGGACAGGGGTCAGGCTACACCTTC
CASTPGQGSGYTF
>many|TRBV7-2|NA|TRBJ2-7
TGTGCCAGCAGTGAAAGGGCAGGATCTAACGAGCAGTACTTC
CASSERAGSNEQYF
>few|TRBV7-4|TRBD1|TRBJ1-6
TGCGCCAGCAGCTTGGCTGTACCGGGACAGCTCGGGAATTCACCCCTCCACTTT
CASSLAVPGQLGNSPLHF
>many|TRBV7-6|NA|TRBJ2-7
TGTGCCAGCAGCTCAAGAGAAGGGTACGAGCAGTACTTC
CASSSREGYEQYF
>NA|TRBV10-3|NA|TRBJ1-3
TGTGCCATCAGACCCTCCGGAAACACCATATATTTT
CAIRPSGNTIYF
>NA|TRBV2|TRBD1|TRBJ1-1
TGTGCCAGCTCAACGGACAGGGGAGCGGCGGAAGCTTTCTTT
CASSTDRGAAEAFF
>NA|TRBV2|NA|TRBJ2-5
TGCGCCAGCAGCCAAGTAGGACAGTCTAAGCAAGAGACCCAGTACTTC
CASSQVGQSKQETQYF
>once|TRBV20-1|NA|TRBJ1-1
TGCAGTGCTAGGAGACCCGGGACACGTGAAGCTTTCTTT
CSARRPGTREAFF
>NA|TRBV2|NA|TRBJ1-2
TGTGCCAGCAGCGTGGCCAAGTATGGCTACACCTTC
CASSVAKYGYTF
>NA|TRBV15|TRBD1|TRBJ1-6
TGTGCCACCAGCGATGACAGGGGTAATTCACCCCTCCACTTT
CATSDDRGNSPLHF
>once|TRBV7-2|NA|TRBJ1-2
TGTGCCAGCAGCTCACCAGGTGTAGGCCTCGAGGGTATAGGCTACACCTTC
CASSSPGVGLEGIGYTF
>NA|TRBV10-3|NA|TRBJ1-2
TGTGCCATCAGTGAGTCCAAGGGCAGCAACTATGGCTACACCTTC
CAISESKGSNYGYTF
>few|TRBV7-8|NA|TRBJ1-1
TGTGCCAGCAGGTTTTCGGATGAAGCTTTCTTT
CASRFSDEAFF
>many|TRBV24-1|TRBD1|TRBJ1-1
TGTGCCACCGAAAGACAGGGACGAGCTTTCTTT
CATERQGRAFF
>few|TRBV10-3|NA|TRBJ2-2
TGTGCCATCAGTCCCCGGGGGGCGCATGAGGAGCTGTTTTTT
CAISPRGAHEELFF
>few|TRBV19|TRBD1|TRBJ1-4
TGTGCCAGTAGTATAGATCGGGGCAGGGGGAATGAAAAACTGTTTTTT
CASSIDRGRGNEKLFF
>NA|TRBV10-3|NA|TRBJ1-2
TGTGCCATCAGTGCTAGAGATCAACTCGACTCCTTCTATGGCTACACCTTC
CAISARDQLDSFYGYTF
>few|TRBV5-6|NA|TRBJ1-1
TGTGCCAGCAGCTTGGCATTTCTGACAGGCCAGAACACTGAAGCTTTCTTT
CASSLAFLTGQNTEAFF
>NA|TRBV29-1|NA|TRBJ1-2
TGCAGCGGGACAATGACAGACAGCTCGGACTATGGCTACACCTTC
CSGTMTDSSDYGYTF